Listed below are T cell receptor beta chains from one sample, sequenced in a study of T-cell memory formation after mild COVID-19. In TCRdb, the 5' RACE reads were re-called with MiXCR into one record per CDR3 protein. In the table there are roughly 480,000 distinct CDR3 sequences, approximately 25% of which are singletons. Input material: PBMCs or a T cell subset sorted from them (not recorded which). The receptors shown here come from an adult woman who had mild COVID-19 (a few samples of this study predate the infection). Cell type and time point are not known. Each CDR3 is given with its conserved first and last residue. The D gene is left open where the match is weak. Clone size, where shown, is once, few, many, or a class for clones that have expanded.

j_call,clone_size,d_call,v_call,cdr3_nt,cdr3_aa
TRBJ2-1,.,.,TRBV6-4,TGTGCCAGCAGTGACCGCGCCGGGGACTATGAGCAGTTCTTC,CASSDRAGDYEQFF
TRBJ1-5,few,.,TRBV7-8,TGTGCCAGCAGCACCTCCTCTAGGGGGGTCAATCAGCCCCAGCATTTT,CASSTSSRGVNQPQHF
TRBJ2-1,few,.,TRBV19,TGTGCCAGTAGTTCCCAGGGGCGGAATGAGCAGTTCTTC,CASSSQGRNEQFF
TRBJ2-2,few,.,TRBV18,TGTGCCAGCTCACACCAGGGAGCGGCGCCCTTTAAGGCCGGGGAGCTGTTTTTT,CASSHQGAAPFKAGELFF
TRBJ1-3,.,.,TRBV4-1,TGCGCCAGCAGCCGGGAGATAGAAACTGGAAACACCATATATTTT,CASSREIETGNTIYF
TRBJ2-1,.,TRBD2,TRBV15,TGTGCCACCAGCAGGCCGGGACTAGCGGGAGGACATGAGCAGTTCTTC,CATSRPGLAGGHEQFF
TRBJ2-3,.,.,TRBV12-3/TRBV12-4,TGTGCCAGCAGTCCCCCATGGGGGCATCACACAGATACGCAGTATTTT,CASSPPWGHHTDTQYF
TRBJ2-1,.,TRBD2,TRBV13,TGTGCCAGCAGCTTGGGGACTAGCGGGATCCCATCGCAGTTCTTC,CASSLGTSGIPSQFF
TRBJ2-7,many,.,TRBV29-1,TGCAGCGTTCGGAGAAGCGCGGAAGAGCAGTACTTC,CSVRRSAEEQYF
TRBJ1-5,.,.,TRBV5-6,TGTGCCAGCAGCTTGGTTTCCAGGGCGTATACCCTTCATCAGCCCCAGCATTTT,CASSLVSRAYTLHQPQHF
TRBJ2-7,.,.,TRBV20-1,TGCAGTGCTAGGGGCCCGTACCCCTACGAGCAGTACTTC,CSARGPYPYEQYF
TRBJ1-4,.,.,TRBV4-3,TGCGCCAGCAGCCAAGACGGGTGGGCCCCAAATGAAAAACTGTTTTTT,CASSQDGWAPNEKLFF
TRBJ2-1,few,TRBD2,TRBV7-9,TGTGCCAGCAGGAATCCCTACACTAGCGGGACCTACAATGAGCAGTTCTTC,CASRNPYTSGTYNEQFF
TRBJ1-1,.,TRBD1,TRBV12-3/TRBV12-4,TGTGCCAGCAGTTCGACGACAGGGACGAGGGCTGAAGCTTTCTTT,CASSSTTGTRAEAFF
TRBJ2-4,many,.,TRBV12-3/TRBV12-4,TGTGCCAGCAGTTTTAAGGCGGAGTGGGACATTCAGTACTTC,CASSFKAEWDIQYF
TRBJ2-7,few,.,TRBV12-3/TRBV12-4,TGTGCCAGCAGGTGGGGAGAACCCTACGAGCAGTACTTC,CASRWGEPYEQYF
TRBJ2-1,few,.,TRBV20-1,TGCAGTGCTGGACGGACTGCCTACAATGAGCAGTTCTTC,CSAGRTAYNEQFF
TRBJ2-4,.,.,TRBV7-9,TGTGCCAGCAGCAATTACAAGTCCCCAGGGCTGATTCAGTACTTC,CASSNYKSPGLIQYF
TRBJ1-4,.,.,TRBV4-1,TGCGCCAGCAGCCAGGGGGACGTTCCCCTGCTTTTT,CASSQGDVPLLF
TRBJ1-1,few,.,TRBV12-3/TRBV12-4,TGTGCCAGCAGACCGGACGGCGGAGGGTCTGAAGCTTTCTTT,CASRPDGGGSEAFF
TRBJ1-3,.,TRBD1,TRBV4-2,TGTGCCAGCAGTCTAGGGGACAGGGGGCGGTTCGCTGGAAACACCATATATTTT,CASSLGDRGRFAGNTIYF
TRBJ2-1,few,TRBD2,TRBV7-9,TGTGCCAGCAGCTTACCCAGCGGGAGGGCCGCCAATGAGCAGTTCTTC,CASSLPSGRAANEQFF
TRBJ2-1,.,.,TRBV12-3/TRBV12-4,TGTGCCAGCAGTTTAACGGGGGAGAACAATGAGCAGTTCTTC,CASSLTGENNEQFF
TRBJ1-5,.,.,TRBV7-9,TGTGCCAGCAGCTATATTCCCCGAGGACAGTATAGCAATCAGCCCCAGCATTTT,CASSYIPRGQYSNQPQHF
TRBJ2-3,.,.,TRBV12-3/TRBV12-4,TGTGCCAGCAGTCTGCTTTTCACAGATACGCAGTATTTT,CASSLLFTDTQYF
TRBJ1-1,.,.,TRBV7-6,TGTGCCAGCAGCTTATCGACTGGGAGCACTGAAGCTTTCTTT,CASSLSTGSTEAFF
TRBJ2-5,few,TRBD1,TRBV5-1,TGCGCCAGCAGCCGACAGGGGGTAAACCAAGAGACCCAGTACTTC,CASSRQGVNQETQYF
TRBJ2-7,.,.,TRBV7-2,TGTGCCAGCAGCTTACTTACAGGCCCTTACTCCTACGAGCAGTATTTC,CASSLLTGPYSYEQYF
TRBJ1-2,few,.,TRBV5-5,TGTGCCAGCAGCTTGGATCACAGCCCCAGAGGTGGCTACACCTTC,CASSLDHSPRGGYTF
TRBJ1-6,few,.,TRBV4-2,TGTGCCAGCAGCCAAGGGGGGCCGATGGAAAATTCACCCCTCCACTTT,CASSQGGPMENSPLHF
TRBJ2-1,few,.,TRBV9,TGTGCCAGCAGCGTAGGCGCTAGCTCCTACAATGAGCAGTTCTTC,CASSVGASSYNEQFF
TRBJ2-5,few,.,TRBV20-1,TGCAGTGCTAGAGATACAGAGGACGCAGGAGAGACCCAGTACTTC,CSARDTEDAGETQYF
TRBJ2-3,few,TRBD2,TRBV5-1,TGCGCCAGCAGCTTGGCTCTAGCGGGCCCCGCTAGCACAGATACGCAGTATTTT,CASSLALAGPASTDTQYF
TRBJ2-5,once,.,TRBV12-3/TRBV12-4,TGTGCCAGCAGTTGGGGACTTAACCAAGAGACCCAGTACTTC,CASSWGLNQETQYF
TRBJ1-1,few,.,TRBV5-6,TGTGCCAGCAGTCCTGGGGTTTACACTGAAGCTTTCTTT,CASSPGVYTEAFF
TRBJ2-7,.,.,TRBV14,TGTGCCAGCAGCCAAGCCCACAGATCCTACGAGCAGTACTTC,CASSQAHRSYEQYF
TRBJ2-7,.,.,TRBV14,TGTGCCAGCAGCCCACAGGGCTCCTACGAGCAGTACTTC,CASSPQGSYEQYF
TRBJ1-2,few,.,TRBV6-6,TGTGCCAGCAGTTACCCCGGCAGAGAGCCGGGCTACACCTTC,CASSYPGREPGYTF
TRBJ2-7,few,.,TRBV7-2,TGTGCCAGCAGCTTAGAGGGCACCAACGAGCAGTACTTC,CASSLEGTNEQYF
TRBJ2-1,.,.,TRBV6-2/TRBV6-3,TGTGCCAGCAGCAGACTCGAGAGCTCCTACAATGAGCAGTTCTTC,CASSRLESSYNEQFF
TRBJ2-1,few,.,TRBV7-6,TGTGCCAGCAGCTTAGTAGATGGCAGCTCCTACAATGAGCAGTTCTTC,CASSLVDGSSYNEQFF
TRBJ1-2,.,TRBD1,TRBV20-1,TGCAGTGCTAGGGAGACAGGGGGCTTCGATGGCTACACCTTC,CSARETGGFDGYTF
TRBJ1-1,few,.,TRBV4-3,TGCGCCAGCAGCCAAGATGGTTGGATTCGGGGGGCGCAGGCTGAAGCTTTCTTT,CASSQDGWIRGAQAEAFF
TRBJ2-1,.,TRBD1,TRBV12-3/TRBV12-4,TGTGCCAGCAGGTCGACAGGGACCAATGAGCAGTTCTTC,CASRSTGTNEQFF